Below are 32 T cell receptor beta chains sequenced from a single sample in a study of Tregs in tolerant kidney transplant recipients. Data came from immunoSEQ multiplex PCR; TCRdb stores just in-frame clones and leaves some out. The sample yields about 77,000 clones, about 98% seen once. The sequences come from CD4+ T cells from blood, collected before the transplant. These TCRs come from a human donor who received a combined kidney and bone marrow transplant.

A single count supports this clone. J is TRBJ1-4 and V is TRBV5-1; the D is unclear. Germline CDR1 and CDR2: SGHRS and YFSETQ. CDR3 length equals 14 residues. Trimming left V 5 bases short and J 8 bases short, with 16 bases between. The CDR3 loop is CASSIGWAYEKLFF. The DNA for the CDR3 is TGCGCCAGCAGTATTGGGTGGGCCTACGAAAAACTGTTTTTT.

The J gene is TRBJ1-5, the V gene TRBV10-3, with D perhaps matching TRBD1 (6 bases). The germline V gene has CDR1 ENHRY and CDR2 SYGVKD. There are 15 residues in the CDR3. With 2 bases removed from V and 11 bases from J, the gap between germline ends came to 19 bases. CDR3 region: CAISEGGGGMEAQHF. CDR3 sequence (DNA): TGTGCCATCAGTGAGGGAGGGGGGGGAATGGAGGCCCAGCATTTT.

The table lists this clone with a count of one. The chain is built from TRBV18 and TRBJ1-1; no clear D. Looked up from germline, CDR1 is KGHSH and CDR2 is LQKENI. V was shortened by 6 bases and J by 1 base, with 12 bases between the two germline ends. This CDR3 is 14 amino acids long. The DNA for the CDR3 is TGTGCCAGCTCCCTTGGGGAGGGGAACACTGAAGCTTTCTTT. Its protein is CASSLGEGNTEAFF.

The gene calls are TRBV7-2 and TRBJ2-1; a weak D match, TRBD1 (6 bases). This CDR3 is 17 amino acids long. Looked up from germline, CDR1 is SGHTA and CDR2 is FQGNSA. V was shortened by 5 bases and J by 3 bases, with 20 bases between the two germline ends. Here the CDR3 DNA reads TGTGCCAGCAGCCCCCCGTCGGCCGGGACACTCTACAATGAGCAGTTCTTC. As protein: CASSPPSAGTLYNEQFF. Filled out from reference TRBV7-2 and TRBJ2-1, the complete variable domain reads GAGVSQSPSNKVTEKGKDVELRCDPISGHTALYWYRQSLGQGLEFLIYFQGNSAPDKSGLPSDRFSAERTGGSVSTLTIQRTQQEDSAVYLCASSPPSAGTLYNEQFFGPGTRLTVL.

The chain recombines TRBV6-6 with TRBJ1-1, with TRBD1 matching over 9 bases. The germline V gene encodes CDR1 MNHNY and CDR2 SVGAGI (reference sequence). The CDR3 covers 15 residues. Germline trimming cut 2 bases from V and 4 bases from J; bases unmatched to any gene: 5. CDR3 coding DNA: TGTGCCAGCAGTTACCAGTCGACAGGGGGCACTGAAGCTTTCTTT. This gives the protein CASSYQSTGGTEAFF.

The CDR3 region is CARTGNTGELFF. In nucleotides, the CDR3 is TGCGCCCGGACAGGGAACACCGGGGAGCTGTTTTTT. The chain joins TRBV10-1 to TRBJ2-2; TRBD1 aligns across 7 bases. V lost 11 bases and J lost 1; bases outside the gene matches: 1. This CDR3 region has 12 residues. The germline CDR1 and CDR2 sequences are WNHNN and SYGVQD (reference sequence).

The CDR3 reads CASSPRTSGIAGELFF. The DNA of the CDR3 is TGTGCCAGCAGCCCGAGGACTAGCGGGATTGCCGGGGAGCTGTTTTTT. This chain links TRBV9 with TRBJ2-2; 12 bases match TRBD2. This CDR3 contains 16 residues. The V gene's germline CDR1 is SGDLS and CDR2 YYNGEE. The junction had 7 bases not matched to a gene; V was cut back by 4 bases and J by 6 bases.

The chain employs TRBV30 and TRBJ1-2; 8 nucleotides agree with TRBD1. The germline CDR1 and CDR2 sequences are GTSNPN and SVGIG (reference sequence). Trimming took 0 bases from V and 3 from J; bases not matched to a gene: 3. CDR3 length: 14 residues. Written as DNA, the CDR3 is TGTGCCTGGAGTGTCGGACAGGGCTACTATGGCTACACCTTC. Translating gives CAWSVGQGYYGYTF.

This rearrangement joins TRBV7-3 to TRBJ2-1, with 9 positions matching TRBD2. The germline CDR1 and CDR2 sequences are SGHTA and FQGTGA. Trimming removed 2 bases from V and 10 bases from J; junction bases left unmatched: 9. The CDR3 covers 15 residues. The CDR3: CASSLLGLAQDEQFF. The CDR3 DNA sequence: TGTGCCAGCAGCTTACTCGGACTAGCGCAAGACGAGCAGTTCTTC.

The chain recombines TRBV9 with TRBJ2-5, with TRBD2 as a possible D gene (6 bases). V was clipped by 4 bases and J by 6 bases, with 19 bases between them. Germline loops: CDR1 SGDLS, CDR2 YYNGEE. This CDR3 has 15 amino acids. In nucleotides, the CDR3 is TGTGCCAGCAGCACCACGGACCACGCGGGGCAGACCCAGTACTTC. Translated, it gives CASSTTDHAGQTQYF.

The chain uses TRBV5-1 and TRBJ1-1, with a weak D call TRBD1 (6 bases). This CDR3 has 15 residues. Germline values: CDR1 SGHRS, CDR2 YFSETQ. Trimming pared 0 bases from V and 0 bases from J, leaving 9 bases between. The DNA for the CDR3 is TGCGCCAGCAGCTTGGACAGGGTTATGAACACTGAAGCTTTCTTT. Protein product: CASSLDRVMNTEAFF.

This clone was recorded once. The V gene is TRBV12-5, the J gene TRBJ2-1, with 10 bases lining up with TRBD1. The V and J ends lost 5 bases and 7 bases, in that order; junction bases with no gene match: 11. The V gene's germline CDR1 is LGHNT and CDR2 FRNRAP. CDR3 length equals 16 residues. The CDR3 region is CASGRRQGAIWNEQFF. The CDR3 bases are TGTGCTAGTGGTCGTCGACAGGGGGCTATATGGAATGAGCAGTTCTTC.

V usage is TRBV30 and J usage is TRBJ1-4, with D unclear. This CDR3 has 17 amino acids. Trimming took off 0 bases at V and 0 bases at J, with 14 bases between the two ends. Germline assignment: CDR1 GTSNPN and CDR2 SVGIG (reference sequence). This chain's CDR3 is CAWSVTLEFATNEKLFF. DNA of the CDR3: TGTGCCTGGAGTGTGACACTCGAATTTGCAACTAATGAAAAACTGTTTTTT.

This clone was seen once. The chain employs TRBV14 and TRBJ1-2; 9 positions match TRBD1. V trimming: 6 bases; J trimming: 7 bases; junction bases outside the gene matches: 6. The CDR3 extends over 13 amino acids. Germline V lookup: CDR1 SGHDN, CDR2 FVKESK. The CDR3 nucleotides are TGTGCCAGCAGACTACAGGGGGCCGGTGGCTACACCTTC. Protein product: CASRLQGAGGYTF. The variable domain in full, completed from reference TRBV14 and TRBJ1-2, reads EAGVTQFPSHSVIEKGQTVTLRCDPISGHDNLYWYRRVMGKEIKFLLHFVKESKQDESGMPNNRFLAERTGGTYSTLKVQPAELEDSGVYFCASRLQGAGGYTFGSGTRLTVV.

The chain recombines TRBV7-3 with TRBJ1-5, with TRBD1 matching over 10 bases. The J segment lost 4 bases and the V segment lost 5 bases, leaving 5 bases of the junction unmatched. Germline lookup yields CDR1 SGHTA and CDR2 FQGTGA. This CDR3 has 15 residues. CDR3 sequence: CASSPTGGANQPQHF. CDR3 nucleotide sequence: TGTGCCAGCAGCCCGACAGGGGGCGCGAATCAGCCCCAGCATTTT.

The genes are TRBV10-3 and TRBJ1-1; D might be TRBD1 (5 bases). V was cut by 10 bases and J by 3 bases, with 15 bases left in between. The CDR3 sequence is 13 residues long. Per the germline V gene, CDR1 is ENHRY and CDR2 is SYGVKD. The CDR3 loop is CANRMGGDTEAFF. CDR3 nucleotides: TGTGCCAACCGGATGGGAGGGGACACTGAAGCTTTCTTT.

This rearrangement joins TRBV2 to TRBJ1-2, with a weak D call TRBD1 (6 bases). The CDR3 is 15 residues long. The V end was cut by 4 bases, the J end by 6 bases, with 18 bases between. From germline, CDR1 is SNHLY and CDR2 FYNNEI. CDR3 DNA: TGTGCCAGCAGTGCCTCTATGGACAGTCGTCATGGCTACACCTTC. This encodes CASSASMDSRHGYTF.

The table lists this clone with a count of one. The gene calls are TRBV7-9 and TRBJ1-2; D unresolved. Between the trimmed V and J ends, which lost 1 base and 8 bases, there was a span of 14 bases. The CDR3 covers 14 residues. Germline loops: CDR1 SEHNR, CDR2 FQNEAQ (reference sequence). DNA of the CDR3: TGTGCCAGCAGCTTAGGTCGTCCTCGCGGGGGCTACACCTTC. Its protein is CASSLGRPRGGYTF.

This chain connects TRBV6-5 to TRBJ2-2; D remains ambiguous. This CDR3 has 14 amino acids. Germline CDR1 MNHEY, CDR2 SVGAGI. The V end was cut by 0 bases, the J end by 7 bases, with 9 bases between. CDR3 DNA: TGTGCCAGCAGTTACTCGCGGCCTGGCGGGGAGCTGTTTTTT. Residues: CASSYSRPGGELFF.

The chain joins TRBV30 to TRBJ1-5; TRBD1 is a possible D gene (5 bases). Trimming took off 0 bases at V and 5 bases at J, with 8 bases between the two ends. The CDR3 runs 13 residues. The germline CDR1 and CDR2 sequences are GTSNPN and SVGIG (reference sequence). DNA of the CDR3: TGTGCCTGGAGTGTACTGGGGCATCAGCCCCAGCATTTT. This encodes CAWSVLGHQPQHF.

The J gene is TRBJ1-4, the V gene TRBV27; D is uncertain. The germline V gene encodes CDR1 MNHEY and CDR2 SMNVEV (reference sequence). Deletions cut 5 bases from V and 3 bases from J, with 13 bases between. There are 15 residues in the CDR3. The CDR3, as DNA: TGTGCCAGCAGTCCCGACACGGTTGCTAATGAAAAACTGTTTTTT. Its translation is CASSPDTVANEKLFF.

The chain links TRBV7-3 to TRBJ2-2; D is perhaps TRBD2 (6 bases). Deletions cut 5 bases from V and 0 bases from J, with 7 bases between. From germline, CDR1 is SGHTA and CDR2 FQGTGA. The CDR3 sequence is 14 residues long. DNA of the CDR3: TGTGCCAGCAGCGAGCGGGCGAACACCGGGGAGCTGTTTTTT. Its translation is CASSERANTGELFF.

The chain has TRBV11-2 and TRBJ2-7; tentative D call: TRBD2 (5 bases). Germline V CDR1 and CDR2: SGHAT, FQNNGV. The CDR3 is 11 amino acids. V was pared by 3 bases and J by 6 bases, with 6 bases between. The CDR3 reads CASSLGVEQYF. The CDR3 DNA reads TGTGCCAGCAGCTTGGGAGTCGAGCAGTACTTC. Together with reference TRBV11-2 and TRBJ2-7, the CDR3 gives the full variable domain: EAGVAQSPRYKIIEKRQSVAFWCNPISGHATLYWYQQILGQGPKLLIQFQNNGVVDDSQLPKDRFSAERLKGVDSTLKIQPAKLEDSAVYLCASSLGVEQYFGPGTRLTVT.

The chain joins TRBV4-3 to TRBJ1-6; D is undetermined. V shed 1 base and J shed 7 bases, with 8 bases lying between them. Germline CDR1 is LGHNA and CDR2 is YSLEER. CDR3 length equals 14 residues. The CDR3 sequence is CASSQVTRNSPLHF. The CDR3 DNA sequence: TGCGCCAGCAGCCAAGTAACGCGGAATTCACCCCTCCACTTT.

The J gene is TRBJ1-3, the V gene TRBV2, with 7 bases fitting TRBD1. Germline lookup yields CDR1 SNHLY and CDR2 FYNNEI. V shed 4 bases and J 4 bases; nucleotides not matched to a gene: 10. This CDR3 is built from 16 residues. The CDR3 region is CASSALGDSSGNTIYF. CDR3 nucleotides: TGTGCCAGCAGTGCTTTGGGGGACAGTTCGGGAAACACCATATATTTT.

The chain recombines TRBV29-1 with TRBJ1-2, with TRBD1 as a possible D gene (5 bases). Trimming took 6 bases from V and 2 from J, leaving 10 bases between them. The CDR3 spans 12 residues. Germline V gives CDR1 SQVTM, CDR2 ANQGSEA. The CDR3 DNA follows: TGCAGCGTCTCCGGGGGGAACTATGGCTACACCTTC. Protein product: CSVSGGNYGYTF.

The chain carries TRBV23-1 and TRBJ1-2; unclear D gene. TRBV23-1 is an ORF; its function is uncertain. Trimming cost V 5 bases and J 8 bases, with 9 bases left between them. The CDR3 sequence is 11 residues long. CDR3 protein: CASSYRGGYTF. CDR3 bases: TGCGCCAGCAGTTATAGAGGGGGCTACACCTTC.

The chain links TRBV19 to TRBJ2-7, with 11 bases that match TRBD1. The length of the CDR3 is 15 residues. Germline trimming cut 4 bases from V and 1 base from J; bases unmatched to any gene: 3. Per germline, CDR1 LNHDA and CDR2 SQIVND (reference sequence). In DNA form, the CDR3 reads TGTGCCAGTAGTAGGACAGGGGGCAATTCCTACGAGCAGTACTTC. Translating gives CASSRTGGNSYEQYF.

The DNA of the CDR3 is TGTGCCAGCAGCGTAGAGGACGGACAGGTTACGCAGTATTTT. Residues: CASSVEDGQVTQYF. This chain joins TRBV9 and TRBJ2-3; 7 nucleotides line up with TRBD1. Germline values: CDR1 SGDLS, CDR2 YYNGEE. This CDR3 is built from 14 residues. J lost 8 bases, V lost 0 bases, and 6 bases had no gene match.

The J gene is TRBJ2-1, the V gene TRBV7-8; 10 nucleotides match TRBD2. This CDR3 comprises 15 residues. V dropped 7 bases and J dropped 3; count of bases not matched to a gene: 6. Germline-derived CDR1 and CDR2 are SGHVS and FQNEAQ. CDR3 in amino acids: CASTSTSGVYNEQFF. In DNA form, the CDR3 reads TGTGCCAGCACCTCTACTAGCGGGGTCTACAATGAGCAGTTCTTC.

The CDR3 coding sequence is TGTGCCAGCAGCTTACACAGGGAAAGTGGGTACACTGAAGCTTTCTTT. Amino acids: CASSLHRESGYTEAFF. The chain joins TRBV7-2 to TRBJ1-1, with D maybe TRBD1 (6 bases). V lost 2 bases and J 3 bases, leaving 16 bases between the germline ends. In germline, CDR1 is SGHTA, CDR2 FQGNSA. CDR3 length: 16 residues.

This clone showed up just once. The chain uses TRBV5-1 and TRBJ2-1; 10 positions agree with TRBD1. The CDR3 has 15 amino acids. Germline V gene lookup returns CDR1 SGHRS and CDR2 YFSETQ. The V and J ends lost 3 bases and 5 bases, in that order; junction bases with no gene match: 5. CDR3 bases: TGCGCCAGCAGCTCGGGACAGGGGCCCCACAATGAGCAGTTCTTC. Its protein is CASSSGQGPHNEQFF. Full variable domain (missing parts from reference TRBV5-1 and TRBJ2-1): KAGVTQTPRYLIKTRGQQVTLSCSPISGHRSVSWYQQTPGQGLQFLFEYFSETQRNKGNFPGRFSGRQFSNSRSEMNVSTLELGDSALYLCASSSGQGPHNEQFFGPGTRLTVL.